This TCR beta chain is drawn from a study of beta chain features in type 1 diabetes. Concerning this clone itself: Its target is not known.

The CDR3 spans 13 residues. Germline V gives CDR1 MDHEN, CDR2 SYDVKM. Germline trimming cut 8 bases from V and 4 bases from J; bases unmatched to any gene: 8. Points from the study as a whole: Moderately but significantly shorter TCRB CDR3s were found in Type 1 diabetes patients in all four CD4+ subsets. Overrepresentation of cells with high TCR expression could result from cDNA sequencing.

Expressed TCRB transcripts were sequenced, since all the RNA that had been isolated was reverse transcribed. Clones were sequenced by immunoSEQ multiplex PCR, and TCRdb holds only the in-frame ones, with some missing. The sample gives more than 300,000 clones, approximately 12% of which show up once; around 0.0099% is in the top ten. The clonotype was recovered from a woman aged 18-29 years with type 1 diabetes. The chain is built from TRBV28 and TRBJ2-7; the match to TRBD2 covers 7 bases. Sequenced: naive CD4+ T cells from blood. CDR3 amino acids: CASEGGEAYEQYF. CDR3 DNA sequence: TGTGCCAGCGAGGGAGGGGAGGCATACGAGCAGTACTTC.